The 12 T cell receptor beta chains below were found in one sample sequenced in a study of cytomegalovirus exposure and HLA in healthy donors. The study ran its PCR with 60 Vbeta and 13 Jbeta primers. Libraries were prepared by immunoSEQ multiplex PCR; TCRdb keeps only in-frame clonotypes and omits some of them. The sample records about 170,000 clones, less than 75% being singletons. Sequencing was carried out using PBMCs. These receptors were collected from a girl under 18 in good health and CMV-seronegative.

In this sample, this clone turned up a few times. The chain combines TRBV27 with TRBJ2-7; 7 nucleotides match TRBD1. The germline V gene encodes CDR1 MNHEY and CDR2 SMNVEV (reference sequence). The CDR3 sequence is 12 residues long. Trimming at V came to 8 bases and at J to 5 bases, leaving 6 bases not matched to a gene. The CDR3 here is CASRTGANEQYF. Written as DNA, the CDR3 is TGTGCCAGCCGGACAGGCGCCAACGAGCAGTACTTC.

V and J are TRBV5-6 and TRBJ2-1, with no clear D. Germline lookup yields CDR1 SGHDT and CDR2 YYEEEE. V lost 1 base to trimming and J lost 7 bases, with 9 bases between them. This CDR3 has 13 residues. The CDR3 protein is CASSLTPPNEQFF. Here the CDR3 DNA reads TGTGCCAGCAGCTTGACACCGCCTAATGAGCAGTTCTTC.

The CDR3 reads CASSAGAGGPTDTQYF. Here the CDR3 DNA reads TGCGCCAGCAGCGCGGGCGCGGGGGGGCCGACAGATACGCAGTATTTT. V usage is TRBV5-1 and J usage is TRBJ2-3, with 9 nucleotides matching TRBD2. CDR3 length: 16 amino acids. Germline CDR1 and CDR2: SGHRS and YFSETQ. Trimming at V came to 4 bases and at J to 3 bases, leaving 9 bases not matched to a gene.

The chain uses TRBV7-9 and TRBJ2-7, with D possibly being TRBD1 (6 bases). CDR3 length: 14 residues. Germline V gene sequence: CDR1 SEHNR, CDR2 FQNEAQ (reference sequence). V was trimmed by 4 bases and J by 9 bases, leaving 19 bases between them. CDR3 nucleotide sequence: TGTGCCAGCAGCTCATGGACAGACCTGGTGCGGCAGTACTTC. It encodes CASSSWTDLVRQYF.

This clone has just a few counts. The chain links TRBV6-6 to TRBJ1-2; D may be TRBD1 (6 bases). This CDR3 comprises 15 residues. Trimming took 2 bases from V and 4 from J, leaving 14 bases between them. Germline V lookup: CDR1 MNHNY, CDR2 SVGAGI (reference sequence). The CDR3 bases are TGTGCCAGCAGTTACGCCCCAGCCAGGGGCTATGGCTACACCTTC. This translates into CASSYAPARGYGYTF.

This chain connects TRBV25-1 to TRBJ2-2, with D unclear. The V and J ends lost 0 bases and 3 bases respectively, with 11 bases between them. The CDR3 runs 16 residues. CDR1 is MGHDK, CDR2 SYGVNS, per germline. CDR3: CASSEYGQLYTGELFF. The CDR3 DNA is TGTGCCAGCAGTGAATATGGGCAGTTGTACACCGGGGAGCTGTTTTTT. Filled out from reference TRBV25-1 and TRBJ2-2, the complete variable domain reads EADIYQTPRYLVIGTGKKITLECSQTMGHDKMYWYQQDPGMELHLIHYSYGVNSTEKGDLSSESTVSRIRTEHFPLTLESARPSHTSQYLCASSEYGQLYTGELFFGEGSRLTVL.

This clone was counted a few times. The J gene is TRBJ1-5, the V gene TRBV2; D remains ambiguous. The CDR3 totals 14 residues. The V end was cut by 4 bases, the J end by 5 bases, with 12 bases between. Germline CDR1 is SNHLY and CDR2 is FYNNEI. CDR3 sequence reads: CASSGRQADQPQHF. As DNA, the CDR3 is TGTGCCAGCAGTGGTAGACAAGCTGATCAGCCCCAGCATTTT.

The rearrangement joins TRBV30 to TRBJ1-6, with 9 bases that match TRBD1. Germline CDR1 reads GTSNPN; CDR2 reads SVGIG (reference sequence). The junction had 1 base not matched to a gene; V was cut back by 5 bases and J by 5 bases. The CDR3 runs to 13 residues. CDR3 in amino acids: CAWDRGDNSPLHF. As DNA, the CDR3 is TGTGCCTGGGACAGGGGGGATAATTCACCCCTCCACTTT.

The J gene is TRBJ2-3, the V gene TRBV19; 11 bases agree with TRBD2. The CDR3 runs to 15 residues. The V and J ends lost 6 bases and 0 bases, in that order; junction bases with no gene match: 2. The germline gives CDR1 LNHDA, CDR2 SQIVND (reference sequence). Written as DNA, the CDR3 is TGTGCCAGTAGACTAGCGGGGGCAAGCACAGATACGCAGTATTTT. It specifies CASRLAGASTDTQYF.

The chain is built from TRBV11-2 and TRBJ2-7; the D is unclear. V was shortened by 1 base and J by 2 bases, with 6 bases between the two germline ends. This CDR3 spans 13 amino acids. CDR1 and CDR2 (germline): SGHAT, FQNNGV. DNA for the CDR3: TGTGCCAGCAGCTTAGGCAGAACCTACGAGCAGTACTTC. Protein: CASSLGRTYEQYF.

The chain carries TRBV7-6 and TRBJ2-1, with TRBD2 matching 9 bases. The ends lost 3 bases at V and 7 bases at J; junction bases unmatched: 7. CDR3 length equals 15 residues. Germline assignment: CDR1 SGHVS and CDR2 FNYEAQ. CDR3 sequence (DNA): TGTGCCAGCAGCTTTCGCGGGGGGGCCCTAAATGAGCAGTTCTTC. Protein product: CASSFRGGALNEQFF.

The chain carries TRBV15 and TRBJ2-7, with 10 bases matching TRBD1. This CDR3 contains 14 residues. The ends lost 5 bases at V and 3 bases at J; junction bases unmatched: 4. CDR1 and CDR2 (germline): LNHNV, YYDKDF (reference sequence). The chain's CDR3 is CATSRDRGGYEQYF. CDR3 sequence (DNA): TGTGCCACCAGCCGGGACAGGGGAGGCTACGAGCAGTACTTC.